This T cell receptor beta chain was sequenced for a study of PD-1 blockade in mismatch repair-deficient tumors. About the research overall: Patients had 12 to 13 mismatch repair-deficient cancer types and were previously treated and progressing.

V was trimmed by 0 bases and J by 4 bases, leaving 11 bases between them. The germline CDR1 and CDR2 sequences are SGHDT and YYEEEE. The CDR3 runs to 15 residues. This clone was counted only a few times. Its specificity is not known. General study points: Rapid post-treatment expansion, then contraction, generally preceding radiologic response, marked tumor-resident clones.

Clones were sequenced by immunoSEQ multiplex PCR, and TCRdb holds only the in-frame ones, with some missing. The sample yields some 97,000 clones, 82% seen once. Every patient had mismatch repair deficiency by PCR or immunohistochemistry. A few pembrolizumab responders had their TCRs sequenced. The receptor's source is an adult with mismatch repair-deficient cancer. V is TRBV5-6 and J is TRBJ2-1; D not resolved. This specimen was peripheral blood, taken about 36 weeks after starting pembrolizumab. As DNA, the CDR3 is TGTGCCAGCAGCTTGGCCTTAGTGGAATACAATGAGCAGTTCTTC. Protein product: CASSLALVEYNEQFF.